Below are 30 T cell receptor beta chains sequenced from a single sample in a study of T cell clusters in autoimmune cytopenias (dated by TCRdb to the late 2010s). Each sample's TRB amplification started from roughly 260 ng of peripheral blood genomic DNA, which corresponds to approximately 36,000 genome equivalents. Sequencer: Illumina MiSeq. To amplify TRB rearrangements, a touch-down multiplex PCR protocol was run with the TRB-A and TRB-B primer pools combined in a single tube. TCRdb reprocessed the reads into one record per CDR3 protein sequence, lacking DNA. In this sample's table one finds under 9,000 distinct CDR3 sequences. The top ten hold 3.5% of the sample. Material: peripheral blood. Receptor source: a human donor with an autoimmune cytopenia or autoimmune hepatitis (not recorded which).

The rearrangement joins TRBV5-1 to TRBJ2-2; the D call from TCRdb, TRBD1, cannot be confirmed without DNA. Germline CDR1 reads SGHRS; CDR2 reads YFSETQ. This CDR3 contains 16 residues. Here the CDR3 reads CASSLVKAGRTGELFF.

This clonotype is classed as medium-sized by frequency. The chain combines TRBV6-5 with TRBJ2-7; TCRdb outputs TRBD2, but without DNA this stays unchecked. This CDR3 is built from 14 residues. Per germline, CDR1 MNHEY and CDR2 SVGAGI. This CDR3 is CASSYSGPPYEQYF.

This clonotype is labeled medium-sized based on frequency. V usage is TRBV11-1 and J usage is TRBJ2-3. Looked up from germline, CDR1 is SGHAT and CDR2 is FQDESV (reference sequence). CDR3 length equals 14 residues. The CDR3: CASSLAGNTDTQYF.

This clonotype is called medium-sized based on its frequency. This chain links TRBV6-2 or TRBV6-3 with TRBJ2-2. The germline gives CDR1 MNHEY, CDR2 SVGEGT. The CDR3 contains 11 residues. This CDR3 reads CASTKNGELFF.

The chain couples TRBV10-1 to TRBJ2-6. The length of the CDR3 is 15 residues. Per germline, CDR1 WNHNN and CDR2 SYGVQD (reference sequence). The CDR3 here is CASSDTGSGANVLTF.

Judged by frequency, this clonotype is medium-sized. V gene TRBV5-6 combines with J gene TRBJ2-1; without DNA, the TCRdb call of TRBD1 cannot be checked. Germline lookup yields CDR1 SGHDT and CDR2 YYEEEE. This CDR3 spans 16 amino acids. CDR3: CASSQWDRGSNNEQFF.

This rearrangement joins TRBV14 to TRBJ1-6; the D gene TCRdb calls, TRBD1, cannot be checked with no DNA. This CDR3 region has 16 residues. CDR1 SGHDN and CDR2 FVKESK come from the germline V gene. CDR3 region: CASSSPGTGPNSPLHF. The full variable domain, its missing parts supplied by reference TRBV14 and TRBJ1-6, is EAGVTQFPSHSVIEKGQTVTLRCDPISGHDNLYWYRRVMGKEIKFLLHFVKESKQDESGMPNNRFLAERTGGTYSTLKVQPAELEDSGVYFCASSSPGTGPNSPLHFGNGTRLTVT.

This rearrangement joins TRBV12-3 or TRBV12-4 to TRBJ1-1; TCRdb picks TRBD1, but there is no DNA to check that call. The CDR3 loop spans 17 amino acids. The CDR3 region is CASSRLTTGPMNTEAFF.

The rearrangement uses TRBV4-2 and TRBJ1-4. The CDR3 covers 19 residues. The germline gives CDR1 LGHNA, CDR2 YNFKEQ. CDR3 protein: CASSQGAGTGEGLDEKLFF.

This clonotype counts as medium-sized by frequency. The chain couples TRBV11-2 to TRBJ2-1; the TCRdb D gene call, TRBD1, has no DNA to confirm it. This CDR3 is 15 amino acids long. CDR1 and CDR2 (germline): SGHAT, FQNNGV. The CDR3 spells CASSLVKGGGNEQFF.

This clonotype is deemed medium-sized (0.01 to 0.1%) by its frequency. This rearrangement joins TRBV19 to TRBJ2-3; TCRdb indicates TRBD1, and absent DNA this call remains unverified. The CDR3 has 16 residues. Germline CDR1 reads LNHDA; CDR2 reads SQIVND (reference sequence). The CDR3 reads CASSMGQTFSTDTQYF.

The genes are TRBV7-6 and TRBJ2-3; TCRdb's assignment of TRBD2 cannot be checked, as there is no DNA. This CDR3 is 17 amino acids long. Germline V gives CDR1 SGHVS, CDR2 FNYEAQ. CDR3 protein: CASSLGGLAPHTDTQYF. Using reference TRBV7-6 and TRBJ2-3 for the parts outside the CDR3, the full variable domain is GAGVSQSPRYKVTKRGQDVALRCDPISGHVSLYWYRQALGQGPEFLTYFNYEAQQDKSGLPNDRFSAERPEGSISTLTIQRTEQRDSAMYRCASSLGGLAPHTDTQYFGPGTRLTVL.

This chain joins TRBV6-5 and TRBJ1-5; there is no DNA to check the TCRdb D call of TRBD1. This CDR3 is built from 14 residues. CDR1 and CDR2 (germline): MNHEY, SVGAGI. The CDR3 spells CASSGQGSNQPQHF.

The chain joins TRBV7-6 to TRBJ2-7; the D gene TCRdb calls, TRBD1, cannot be checked with no DNA. Germline V gene lookup returns CDR1 SGHVS and CDR2 FNYEAQ. This CDR3 has 17 amino acids. CDR3 residues: CASSLGWGTADSYEQYF.

According to its frequency, this clonotype is medium-sized. This sequence joins TRBV18 and TRBJ2-1; checking the TCRdb D call of TRBD1 is not possible without DNA. Per the germline V gene, CDR1 is KGHSH and CDR2 is LQKENI. This CDR3 region has 15 residues. CDR3 protein: CASSPPGQSYNEQFF.

In terms of frequency, this clonotype is medium-sized. The V gene is TRBV6-5, the J gene TRBJ1-4; TCRdb reports TRBD1, a call that lacks DNA to check it against. Germline CDR1 MNHEY, CDR2 SVGAGI. This CDR3 comprises 15 residues. CDR3 sequence: CASSYSEQGKEKLFF.

This chain joins TRBV20-1 and TRBJ2-1; without DNA, the TCRdb call of TRBD1 cannot be checked. The CDR3 length is 14 residues. CDR1 DFQATT and CDR2 SNEGSKA come from the germline V gene (reference sequence). The chain's CDR3 is CSAQDRHSYNEQFF.

This clonotype is medium-sized by frequency. The rearrangement links TRBV15 to TRBJ2-3; there is no DNA to check the TCRdb D call of TRBD1. Germline CDR1 reads LNHNV; CDR2 reads YYDKDF (reference sequence). This CDR3 spans 14 amino acids. The CDR3 protein is CATREGERTDTQYF.

Considering frequency, this clonotype is medium-sized. V usage is TRBV6-2 or TRBV6-3 and J usage is TRBJ2-1; TCRdb returns TRBD2, unconfirmable since there is no DNA. Per the germline V gene, CDR1 is MNHEY and CDR2 is SVGEGT. The CDR3 is 14 residues long. CDR3 sequence: CATRGALNYNEQFF.

This rearrangement joins TRBV5-4 to TRBJ1-4; as DNA is missing, the TRBD1 call by TCRdb cannot be tested. Germline lookup yields CDR1 SGHNT and CDR2 YYREEE (reference sequence). The CDR3 contains 15 residues. CDR3 sequence: CASSLGGQQNEKLFF.

This rearrangement joins TRBV18 to TRBJ2-7; TCRdb's assignment of TRBD1 cannot be checked, as there is no DNA. CDR1 and CDR2 from the germline V gene are KGHSH and LQKENI. This CDR3 comprises 15 residues. CDR3 region: CASSPPGGGSYEQYF.

J is TRBJ2-7 and V is TRBV5-1; TCRdb indicates TRBD1, and absent DNA this call remains unverified. The CDR3 covers 16 residues. Germline CDR1 SGHRS, CDR2 YFSETQ. The CDR3 region is CASNWGTPTLSYEQYF.

This clonotype is deemed medium-sized (0.01 to 0.1%) by its frequency. This rearrangement joins TRBV6-1 to TRBJ2-7; without DNA, the TCRdb call of TRBD1 cannot be checked. The CDR3 has 15 residues. Looked up from germline, CDR1 is MNHNS and CDR2 is SASEGT. CDR3 amino acids: CASRKDVGQTYEQYF.

This clonotype counts as medium-sized by frequency. The rearrangement joins TRBV19 to TRBJ2-1. The CDR3 is made up of 15 amino acids. CDR1 and CDR2 from the germline V gene are LNHDA and SQIVND (reference sequence). The CDR3 region is CATKLVSSSYNEQFF.

The genes are TRBV5-1 and TRBJ1-3. CDR1 and CDR2 from the germline V gene are SGHRS and YFSETQ. The CDR3 runs 14 residues. The CDR3 loop reads CASSLGVRGNTIYF.

This clonotype counts as medium-sized by frequency. This chain connects TRBV4-2 to TRBJ2-2. This CDR3 has 14 amino acids. Per the germline V gene, CDR1 is LGHNA and CDR2 is YNFKEQ. CDR3 protein: CASSQYLLSGELFF.

The chain couples TRBV6-1 to TRBJ1-2; TCRdb's D gene call, TRBD1, goes unchecked for lack of DNA. From germline, CDR1 is MNHNS and CDR2 SASEGT. The CDR3 length is 15 residues. The CDR3 spells CASSENGGYSYGYTF.

Judged by frequency, this clonotype is medium-sized. The rearrangement links TRBV18 to TRBJ2-6; TCRdb picks TRBD1, but there is no DNA to check that call. Germline CDR1 and CDR2: KGHSH and LQKENI. CDR3 length equals 18 residues. The CDR3 spells CASSNRQGVPYGANVLTF.

In terms of frequency, this clonotype is medium-sized. The genes are TRBV18 and TRBJ1-4. CDR1 is KGHSH and CDR2 is LQKENI in the germline V gene. This CDR3 is built from 13 residues. The CDR3 spells CASSPQGGEKLFF.

This sequence joins TRBV13 and TRBJ1-5. This CDR3 has 16 residues. Germline CDR1 is PRHDT and CDR2 is FYEKMQ (reference sequence). CDR3: CASSLGNRGSNQPQHF.